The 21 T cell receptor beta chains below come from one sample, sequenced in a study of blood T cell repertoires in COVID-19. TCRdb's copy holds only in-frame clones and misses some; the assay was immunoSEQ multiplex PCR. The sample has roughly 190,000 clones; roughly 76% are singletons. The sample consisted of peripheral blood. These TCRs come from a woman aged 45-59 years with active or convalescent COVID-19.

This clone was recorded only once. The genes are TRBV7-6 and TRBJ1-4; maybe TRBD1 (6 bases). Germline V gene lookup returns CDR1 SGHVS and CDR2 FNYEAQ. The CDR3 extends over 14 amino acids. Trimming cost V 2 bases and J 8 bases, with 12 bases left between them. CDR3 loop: CASSLRQQGEKLFF. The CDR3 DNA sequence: TGTGCCAGCAGCTTAAGGCAGCAGGGGGAAAAACTGTTTTTT.

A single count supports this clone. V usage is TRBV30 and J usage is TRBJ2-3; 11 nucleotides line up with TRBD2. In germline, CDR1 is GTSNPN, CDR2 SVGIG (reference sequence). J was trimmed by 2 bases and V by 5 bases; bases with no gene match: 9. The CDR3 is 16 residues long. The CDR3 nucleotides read TGTGCCTGGGCCCAGAGTAGCGGGAGGGTCACAGATACGCAGTATTTT. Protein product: CAWAQSSGRVTDTQYF. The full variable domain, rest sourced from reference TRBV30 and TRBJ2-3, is SQTIHQWPATLVQPVGSPLSLECTVEGTSNPNLYWYRQAAGRGLQLLFYSVGIGQISSEVPQNLSASRPQDRQFILSSKKLLLSDSGFYLCAWAQSSGRVTDTQYFGPGTRLTVL.

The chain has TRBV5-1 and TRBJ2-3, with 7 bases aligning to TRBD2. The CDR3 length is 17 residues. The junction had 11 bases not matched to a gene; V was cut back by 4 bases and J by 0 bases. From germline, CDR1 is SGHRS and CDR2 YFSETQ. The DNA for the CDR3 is TGCGCCAGCAGCCCTACTACTAGCGCCCGTAGCACAGATACGCAGTATTTT. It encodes CASSPTTSARSTDTQYF.

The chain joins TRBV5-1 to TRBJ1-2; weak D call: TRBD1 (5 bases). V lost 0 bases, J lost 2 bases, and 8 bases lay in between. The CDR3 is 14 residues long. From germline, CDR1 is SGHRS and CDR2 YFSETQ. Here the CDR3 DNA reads TGCGCCAGCAGCTTGGTTAGGGGAAACTATGGCTACACCTTC. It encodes CASSLVRGNYGYTF.

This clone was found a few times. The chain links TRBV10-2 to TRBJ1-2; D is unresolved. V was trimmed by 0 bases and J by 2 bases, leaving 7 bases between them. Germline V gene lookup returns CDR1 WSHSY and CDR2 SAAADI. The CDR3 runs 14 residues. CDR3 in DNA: TGCGCCAGCAGTGAGTCGGCACGAAACTATGGCTACACCTTC. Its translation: CASSESARNYGYTF.

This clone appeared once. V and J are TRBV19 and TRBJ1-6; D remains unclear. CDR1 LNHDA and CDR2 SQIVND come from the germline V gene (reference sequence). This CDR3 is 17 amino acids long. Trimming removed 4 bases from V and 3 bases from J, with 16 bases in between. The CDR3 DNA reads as TGTGCCAGTAGTAAATCTACAGCAGATATCTATAATTCACCCCTCCACTTT. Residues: CASSKSTADIYNSPLHF.

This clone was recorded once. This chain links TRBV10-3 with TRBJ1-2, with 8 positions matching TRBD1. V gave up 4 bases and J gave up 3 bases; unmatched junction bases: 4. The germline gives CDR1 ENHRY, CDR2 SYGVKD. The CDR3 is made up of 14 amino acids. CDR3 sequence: CAISAGGLDYGYTF. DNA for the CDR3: TGTGCCATCAGTGCAGGGGGCCTAGACTATGGCTACACCTTC.

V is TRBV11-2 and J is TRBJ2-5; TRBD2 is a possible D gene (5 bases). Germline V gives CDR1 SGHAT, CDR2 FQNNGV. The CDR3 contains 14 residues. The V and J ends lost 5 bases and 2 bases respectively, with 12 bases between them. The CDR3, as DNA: TGTGCCAGCAGCCCAACTTCGGGACAAGAGACCCAGTACTTC. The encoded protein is CASSPTSGQETQYF. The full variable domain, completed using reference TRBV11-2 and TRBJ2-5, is EAGVAQSPRYKIIEKRQSVAFWCNPISGHATLYWYQQILGQGPKLLIQFQNNGVVDDSQLPKDRFSAERLKGVDSTLKIQPAKLEDSAVYLCASSPTSGQETQYFGPGTRLLVL.

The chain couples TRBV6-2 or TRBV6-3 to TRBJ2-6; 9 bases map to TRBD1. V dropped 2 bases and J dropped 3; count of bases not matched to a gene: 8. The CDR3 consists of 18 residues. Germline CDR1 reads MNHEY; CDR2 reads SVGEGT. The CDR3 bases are TGTGCCAGCAGTTACCACGTGGGACAGGGAGGTGGGGCCAACGTCCTGACTTTC. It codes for CASSYHVGQGGGANVLTF.

The CDR3 region is CASSLGDRAKETQYF. DNA of the CDR3: TGTGCCAGCAGCTTAGGGGACAGGGCCAAAGAGACCCAGTACTTC. J is TRBJ2-5 and V is TRBV5-8, with 9 positions matching TRBD1. With V trimmed by 2 bases and J by 3 bases, 5 bases remained unmatched. CDR1 and CDR2 (germline): SGHTS, YDEGEE. This CDR3 is built from 15 residues. Full variable domain (missing parts from reference TRBV5-8 and TRBJ2-5): EAGVTQSPTHLIKTRGQQATLRCSPISGHTSVYWYQQALGLGLQFLLWYDEGEERNRGNFPPRFSGRQFPNYSSELNVNALELEDSALYLCASSLGDRAKETQYFGPGTRLLVL.

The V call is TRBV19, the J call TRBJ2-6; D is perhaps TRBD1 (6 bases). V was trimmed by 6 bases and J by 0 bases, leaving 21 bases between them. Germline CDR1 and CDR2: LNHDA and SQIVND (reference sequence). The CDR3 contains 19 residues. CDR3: CASRLLMDRGGSGANVLTF. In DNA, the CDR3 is TGTGCCAGTAGGCTTTTAATGGACAGAGGGGGCTCTGGGGCCAACGTCCTGACTTTC.

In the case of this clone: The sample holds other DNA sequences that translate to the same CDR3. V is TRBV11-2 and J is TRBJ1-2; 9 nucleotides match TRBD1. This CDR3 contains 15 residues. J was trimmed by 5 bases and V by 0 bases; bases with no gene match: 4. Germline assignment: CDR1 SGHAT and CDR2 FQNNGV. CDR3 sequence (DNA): TGTGCCAGCAGCTTAGATGGGACAGGGATATATGGCTACACCTTC. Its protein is CASSLDGTGIYGYTF.

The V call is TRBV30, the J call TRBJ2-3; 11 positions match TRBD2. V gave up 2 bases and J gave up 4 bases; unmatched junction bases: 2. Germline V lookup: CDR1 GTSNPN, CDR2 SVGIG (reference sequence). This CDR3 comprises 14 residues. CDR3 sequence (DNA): TGTGCCTGGAGTTCGACTAGCGGGGCAGATACGCAGTATTTT. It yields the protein CAWSSTSGADTQYF.

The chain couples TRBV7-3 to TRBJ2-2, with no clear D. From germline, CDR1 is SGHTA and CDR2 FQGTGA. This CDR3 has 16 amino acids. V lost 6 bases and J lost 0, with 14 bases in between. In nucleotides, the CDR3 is TGTGCCAGCAGTGAGTCTGGAGTCGCGAACACCGGGGAGCTGTTTTTT. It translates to CASSESGVANTGELFF.

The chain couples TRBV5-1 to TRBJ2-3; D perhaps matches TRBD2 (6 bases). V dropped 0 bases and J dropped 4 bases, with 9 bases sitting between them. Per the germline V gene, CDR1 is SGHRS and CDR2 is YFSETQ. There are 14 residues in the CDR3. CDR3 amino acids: CASSLGLGADTQYF. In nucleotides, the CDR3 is TGCGCCAGCAGCTTGGGACTAGGCGCAGATACGCAGTATTTT. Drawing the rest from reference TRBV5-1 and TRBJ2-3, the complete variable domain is KAGVTQTPRYLIKTRGQQVTLSCSPISGHRSVSWYQQTPGQGLQFLFEYFSETQRNKGNFPGRFSGRQFSNSRSEMNVSTLELGDSALYLCASSLGLGADTQYFGPGTRLTVL.

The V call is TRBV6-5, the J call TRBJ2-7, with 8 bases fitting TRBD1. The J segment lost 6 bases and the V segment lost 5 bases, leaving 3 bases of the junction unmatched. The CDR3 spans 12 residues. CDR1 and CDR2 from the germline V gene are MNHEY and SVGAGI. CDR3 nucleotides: TGTGCCAGCAGTAAACAGGGGGGCGAGCAGTACTTC. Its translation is CASSKQGGEQYF.

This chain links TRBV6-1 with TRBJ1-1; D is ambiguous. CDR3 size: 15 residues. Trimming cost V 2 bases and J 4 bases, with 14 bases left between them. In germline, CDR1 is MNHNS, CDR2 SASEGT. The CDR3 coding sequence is TGTGCCAGCAGTGAATACCCTTCGGGAGTCACTGAAGCTTTCTTT. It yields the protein CASSEYPSGVTEAFF.

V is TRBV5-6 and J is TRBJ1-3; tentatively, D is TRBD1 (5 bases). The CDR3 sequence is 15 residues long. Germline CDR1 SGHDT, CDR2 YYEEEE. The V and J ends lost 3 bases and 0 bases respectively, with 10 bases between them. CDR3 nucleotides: TGTGCCAGCAGCTCGGACATTTTCTCTGGAAACACCATATATTTT. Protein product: CASSSDIFSGNTIYF.

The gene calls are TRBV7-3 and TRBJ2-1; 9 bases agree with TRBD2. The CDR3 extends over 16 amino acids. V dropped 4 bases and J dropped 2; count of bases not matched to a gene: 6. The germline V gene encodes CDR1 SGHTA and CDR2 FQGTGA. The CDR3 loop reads CASSSYSGRAYNEQFF. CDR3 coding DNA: TGTGCCAGCAGCTCGTATAGCGGGAGAGCCTACAATGAGCAGTTCTTC.

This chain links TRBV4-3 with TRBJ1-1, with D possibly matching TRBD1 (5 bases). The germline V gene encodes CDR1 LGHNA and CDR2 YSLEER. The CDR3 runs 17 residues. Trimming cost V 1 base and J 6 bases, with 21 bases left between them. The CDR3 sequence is CASSQGTLIPRDPEAFF. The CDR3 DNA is TGCGCCAGCAGCCAAGGGACCTTAATTCCCAGGGATCCTGAAGCTTTCTTT.

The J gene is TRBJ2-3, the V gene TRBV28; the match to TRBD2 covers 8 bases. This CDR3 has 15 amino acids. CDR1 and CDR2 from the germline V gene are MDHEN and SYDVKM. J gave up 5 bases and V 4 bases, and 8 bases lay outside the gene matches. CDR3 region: CASSSSPSGGDTQYF. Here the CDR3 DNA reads TGTGCCAGCAGTTCAAGCCCAAGCGGGGGAGATACGCAGTATTTT. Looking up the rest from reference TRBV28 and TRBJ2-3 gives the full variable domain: DVKVTQSSRYLVKRTGEKVFLECVQDMDHENMFWYRQDPGLGLRLIYFSYDVKMKEKGDIPEGYSVSREKKERFSLILESASTNQTSMYLCASSSSPSGGDTQYFGPGTRLTVL.